These 7 T cell receptor beta chains were sequenced from one sample in a study of T cells after somatic rescue of genetic block. The protocol was immunoSEQ multiplex PCR, while the TCRdb copy is restricted to in-frame clones and leaves out a portion. The repertoire has 65,000 to 70,000 clones, around 92% of them found once; the top ten carry around 3%. The sample taken for sequencing was peripheral blood mononuclear cells (PBMCs). The source of these receptors is a man aged 40-49 years.

The gene calls are TRBV11-3 and TRBJ2-2; D perhaps matches TRBD1 (7 bases). CDR1 is SGHNT and CDR2 is YENEEA in the germline V gene. This CDR3 region has 15 residues. The V gene lost 5 bases and the J gene lost 4 bases, with 14 bases spanning the gap. CDR3 amino acids: CASSPRQGGTGELFF. CDR3 bases: TGTGCCAGCAGCCCCAGACAGGGAGGCACCGGGGAGCTGTTTTTT. Full variable domain (remainder filled in from reference TRBV11-3 and TRBJ2-2): EAGVVQSPRYKIIEKKQPVAFWCNPISGHNTLYWYLQNLGQGPELLIRYENEEAVDDSQLPKDRFSAERLKGVDSTLKIQPAELGDSAVYLCASSPRQGGTGELFFGEGSRLTVL.

By sample share, this clone is medium-sized. The gene calls are TRBV19 and TRBJ1-1; no clear D gene. V shed 6 bases and J shed 0 bases, with 11 bases lying between them. The CDR3 spans 14 residues. Per germline, CDR1 LNHDA and CDR2 SQIVND (reference sequence). CDR3 nucleotides: TGTGCCAGTAGCCTACGACAAATGAACACTGAAGCTTTCTTT. Protein product: CASSLRQMNTEAFF.

The rearrangement uses TRBV19 and TRBJ2-1, with 9 bases fitting TRBD1. Looked up from germline, CDR1 is LNHDA and CDR2 is SQIVND (reference sequence). The CDR3 runs 15 residues. V lost 5 bases, J lost 4 bases, and 6 bases stayed unmatched. The CDR3 is CASSQGQGRYNEQFF. The DNA of the CDR3 is TGTGCCAGTAGTCAAGGACAGGGGAGGTACAATGAGCAGTTCTTC. Drawing the rest from reference TRBV19 and TRBJ2-1, the complete variable domain is DGGITQSPKYLFRKEGQNVTLSCEQNLNHDAMYWYRQDPGQGLRLIYYSQIVNDFQKGDIAEGYSVSREKKESFPLTVTSAQKNPTAFYLCASSQGQGRYNEQFFGPGTRLTVL.

The chain carries TRBV19 and TRBJ2-1; TRBD2 matches 9 bases. This CDR3 region has 16 residues. Germline CDR1 LNHDA, CDR2 SQIVND (reference sequence). The J segment lost 6 bases and the V segment lost 0 bases, leaving 6 bases of the junction unmatched. As DNA, the CDR3 is TGTGCCAGTAGTATAGAGTTAGCGGGAGCTGGCAATGAGCAGTTCTTC. This codes for CASSIELAGAGNEQFF.

The rearrangement joins TRBV6-7 to TRBJ2-1, with 7 bases aligning to TRBD2. TRBV6-7 is assigned to the ORF class and has an uncertain function. This CDR3 has 15 amino acids. V was clipped by 7 bases and J by 3 bases; unmatched bases: 9. The CDR3 protein is CASNHPASGYNEQFF. The CDR3, as DNA: TGTGCCAGCAACCACCCGGCTAGCGGCTACAATGAGCAGTTCTTC.

This chain uses TRBV18 with TRBJ2-7; the D gene is possibly TRBD1 (6 bases). The V end lost 5 bases, the J end lost 7 bases, and 15 bases lay between the germline ends. Germline V gives CDR1 KGHSH, CDR2 LQKENI. This CDR3 has 13 amino acids. The CDR3 loop is CASSASTGGEQYF. In DNA form, the CDR3 reads TGTGCCAGCTCAGCCTCGACAGGTGGAGAGCAGTACTTC.

The gene calls are TRBV27 and TRBJ2-1, with D perhaps TRBD1 (6 bases). The CDR3 consists of 16 residues. The germline V gene has CDR1 MNHEY and CDR2 SMNVEV (reference sequence). Trimming left V 3 bases short and J 6 bases short, with 18 bases between. CDR3 in amino acids: CASSFHTLGTPNEQFF. The CDR3, as DNA: TGTGCCAGCAGTTTCCACACCCTCGGGACACCCAATGAGCAGTTCTTC.